The T cell receptor beta chain described here comes from a study of T cells in Graves' hyperthyroidism and ophthalmopathy. There are a few counts of this clonotype. Its antigen is undetermined. Study results and limitations: Blood also held most thyroid clonotypes expanded beyond 0.001.

This CDR3 is built from 16 residues. With V trimmed by 6 bases and J by 3 bases, 11 bases remained unmatched. From germline, CDR1 is MNHNS and CDR2 SASEGT. RNA transcripts provided the source from which TCR beta CDR3 regions were amplified. The primer set for the first-round RT-PCR of the TCR CDR3 was HTBI. TCRdb reprocessed the multiplex PCR reads with MiXCR, giving one entry per CDR3 protein. The sample records more than 450,000 distinct CDR3 sequences, roughly 21% being singletons. The receptor was derived from a man aged 35-49 years with Graves' ophthalmopathy. The sample was blood. This rearrangement joins TRBV6-1 to TRBJ2-7, with TRBD1 identical over 10 bases. CDR3 DNA: TGTGCCAGCAGCACCAGACAGGGGGCGAAGAACTACGAGCAGTACTTC. Translating it yields CASSTRQGAKNYEQYF.